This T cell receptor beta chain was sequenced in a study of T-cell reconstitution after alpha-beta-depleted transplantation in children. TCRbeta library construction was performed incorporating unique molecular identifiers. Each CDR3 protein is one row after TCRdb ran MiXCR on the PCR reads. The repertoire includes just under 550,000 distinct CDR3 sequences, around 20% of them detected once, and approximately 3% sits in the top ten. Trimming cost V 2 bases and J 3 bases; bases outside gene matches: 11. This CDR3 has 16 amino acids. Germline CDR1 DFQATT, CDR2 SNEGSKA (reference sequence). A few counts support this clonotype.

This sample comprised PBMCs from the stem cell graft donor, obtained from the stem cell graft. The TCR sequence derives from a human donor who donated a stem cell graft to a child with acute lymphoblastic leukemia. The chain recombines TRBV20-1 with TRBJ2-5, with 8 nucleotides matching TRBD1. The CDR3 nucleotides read TGCAGTGCTAGAAGGTACCGGGACAGGCAAAAAGAGACCCAGTACTTC. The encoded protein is CSARRYRDRQKETQYF.